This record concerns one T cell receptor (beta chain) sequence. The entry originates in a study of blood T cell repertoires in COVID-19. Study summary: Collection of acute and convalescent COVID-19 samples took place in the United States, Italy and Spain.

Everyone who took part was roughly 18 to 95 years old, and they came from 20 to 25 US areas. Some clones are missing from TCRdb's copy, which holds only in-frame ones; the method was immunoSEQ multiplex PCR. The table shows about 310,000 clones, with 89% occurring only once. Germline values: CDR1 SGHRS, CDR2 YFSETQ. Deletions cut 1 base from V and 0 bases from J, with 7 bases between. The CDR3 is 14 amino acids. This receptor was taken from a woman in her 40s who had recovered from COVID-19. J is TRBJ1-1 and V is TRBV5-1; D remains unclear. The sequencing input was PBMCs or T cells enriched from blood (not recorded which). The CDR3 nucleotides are TGCGCCAGCAGCTTGAGCATCATGAACACTGAAGCTTTCTTT. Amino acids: CASSLSIMNTEAFF.